These 2 T cell receptor beta chains originate from one sample sequenced in a study of early T cells in non-severe SARS-CoV-2 infection. A single record per CDR3 protein comes from TCRdb applying MiXCR to the 5' RACE reads. The table lists tens of thousands of distinct CDR3 sequences, roughly 4.4% of them singletons, with 11% in the top ten. The sequencing sample was made of whole blood. The receptors were sampled from an adult who was a healthcare worker with PCR-confirmed SARS-CoV-2 infection or an uninfected control (not recorded which).

There are many counts of this clonotype. The CDR3 DNA sequence: TGTGCCACCAGTGACATGGACAAAGATTACAATGAGCAGTTCTTC. The encoded protein is CATSDMDKDYNEQFF. The rearrangement links TRBV24-1 to TRBJ2-1; tentatively, D is TRBD1 (5 bases). From germline, CDR1 is KGHDR and CDR2 SFDVKD. V gave up 4 bases and J gave up 4 bases, with 13 bases separating them. The CDR3 consists of 15 residues.

V usage is TRBV28 and J usage is TRBJ2-1, with a tentative D call TRBD2 (6 bases). This CDR3 region has 17 residues. Germline loops: CDR1 MDHEN, CDR2 SYDVKM. The V and J ends lost 5 bases and 1 base respectively, with 18 bases between them. In DNA, the CDR3 is TGTGCCAGCAGTCCGCCCGTTGGTGGGAGGTCCTACAATGAGCAGTTCTTC. This sequence encodes CASSPPVGGRSYNEQFF.